Listed below are T cell receptor beta chains from one sample, sequenced in a study of identifying expanded T cells in peripheral blood. The table came from immunoSEQ multiplex PCR; TCRdb's copy has only in-frame clones and leaves some out. The sample has about 100,000 clones; about 90% are singletons. The sample consisted of blood. These receptors all stem from a person aged 18 to 70 in good health. CDR3s include the opening cysteine and the closing phenylalanine or tryptophan. Each record gives: CDR3 length, V gene, J gene, clone size, D gene, CDR3 DNA, CDR3 protein. The D gene is left open where the match is weak. Some rows mark clone size as missing; the rest say once, few, many or name a class of expanded clone.

15,TRBV4-1,TRBJ1-2,many,TRBD1,TGCGCCAGCAGCCAAGGTCCGGGACAGAGCTATGGCTACACCTTC,CASSQGPGQSYGYTF
13,TRBV19,TRBJ2-3,NA,NA,TGTGCCAGTAGTATAGAGGGGGCGGGTACGCAGTATTTT,CASSIEGAGTQYF
13,TRBV5-8,TRBJ1-2,NA,NA,TGTGCCAGCAGCTTGATGGTCGACTATGGCTACACCTTC,CASSLMVDYGYTF
12,TRBV15,TRBJ2-1,NA,NA,TGTGCCACCAGCAGAGATGGTTCTGAGCAGTTCTTC,CATSRDGSEQFF
15,TRBV27,TRBJ2-2,NA,NA,TGTGCCAGCAGTTTATTCTACGCGAACACCGGGGAGCTGTTTTTT,CASSLFYANTGELFF
13,TRBV7-2,TRBJ1-2,NA,NA,TGTGCCAGCAGCTTAGAGGAGGACTATGGCTACACCTTC,CASSLEEDYGYTF
16,TRBV7-9,TRBJ1-3,NA,TRBD1,TGTGCCAGCAGCTCCGCGACAGGGATCTCTGGAAACACCATATATTTT,CASSSATGISGNTIYF
16,TRBV7-8,TRBJ2-1,NA,NA,TGTGCCAGCAGCTCTTCACTGACAGGTCCCTACAATGAGCAGTTCTTC,CASSSSLTGPYNEQFF
13,TRBV6-5,TRBJ2-7,NA,NA,TGTGCCAGCACGGCAGGGCCTCCCTACGAGCAGTACTTC,CASTAGPPYEQYF
18,TRBV19,TRBJ2-7,many,NA,TGTGCCAGTAGTATAGTTTTGCCTGCAGGCCCATCAACGTGGGAGCAGTACTTC,CASSIVLPAGPSTWEQYF
13,TRBV5-6,TRBJ1-3,few,NA,TGTGCCAGCAGCCAGGGCTGGGGAAACACCATATATTTT,CASSQGWGNTIYF
14,TRBV27,TRBJ1-2,NA,NA,TGTGCCAGCAGTTTATCCCCAGGAAACTATGGCTACACCTTC,CASSLSPGNYGYTF
15,TRBV18,TRBJ1-4,NA,NA,TGTGCCAGCTCACCACCGGGAGGGAGTAATGAAAAACTGTTTTTT,CASSPPGGSNEKLFF
10,TRBV29-1,TRBJ2-5,once,NA,TGCAGCGTTGTCCAAGAGACCCAGTACTTC,CSVVQETQYF
15,TRBV6-1,TRBJ2-5,NA,NA,TGTGCCAGCAGAGACCACAGGGCTGCCCAAGAGACCCAGTACTTC,CASRDHRAAQETQYF
15,TRBV7-2,TRBJ2-7,NA,NA,TGTGCCAGCAGCCCCCCCGGGACCGTGGGTTACGAGCAGTACTTC,CASSPPGTVGYEQYF
16,TRBV15,TRBJ2-5,NA,NA,TGTGCCACCAGCAGAGAGTGGAGGGGGGGCGGTGAGACCCAGTACTTC,CATSREWRGGGETQYF
16,TRBV6-1,TRBJ2-1,few,TRBD2,TGTGCCAGCAGTGAAGCAAGGACTAGCGGGCACAATGAGCAGTTCTTC,CASSEARTSGHNEQFF
16,TRBV19,TRBJ2-1,NA,TRBD2,TGTGCCAGTAGCCGCCTGATGACTAGCGGGGTTAATGAGCAGTTCTTC,CASSRLMTSGVNEQFF
14,TRBV5-1,TRBJ2-1,NA,NA,TGCGCCAGCACCCAGGGTACTCAGGGGGGCGGCCAGTTCTTC,CASTQGTQGGGQFF
15,TRBV5-1,TRBJ1-1,NA,NA,TGCGCCAGCAGCTTGGCGCTAGGGCCCAACACTGAAGCTTTCTTT,CASSLALGPNTEAFF
16,TRBV4-1,TRBJ1-1,NA,NA,TGCGCCAGCAGCCAAGAACGGAACCGAAGGGGCACTGAAGCTTTCTTT,CASSQERNRRGTEAFF
15,TRBV28,TRBJ1-2,NA,NA,TGTGCCAGCGGGCTTCCTTTGGGGGGGACCTATGGCTACACCTTC,CASGLPLGGTYGYTF
16,TRBV14,TRBJ2-7,NA,NA,TGTGCCAGCAGCCAAGCCTCGAAGGTCACGAGGGGCGAGCAGTACTTC,CASSQASKVTRGEQYF
13,TRBV6-4,TRBJ2-5,NA,TRBD2,TGTGCCAGCAGTGACTTAGCGGGAGAGACCCAGTACTTC,CASSDLAGETQYF
16,TRBV29-1,TRBJ1-2,once,NA,TGCAGCGTTGAACCGATAAATCAGGGACAAAAGGGTGGCTACACCTTC,CSVEPINQGQKGGYTF
15,TRBV6-5,TRBJ1-2,NA,NA,TGTGCCAGCAGTTACTCAGACGGTTCGTCATATGGCTACACCTTC,CASSYSDGSSYGYTF
14,TRBV9,TRBJ2-7,NA,NA,TGTGCCAGCAGCCCCTACCCCTCCGCCTACGAGCAGTACTTC,CASSPYPSAYEQYF
14,TRBV18,TRBJ2-5,NA,NA,TGTGCCAGCTCACGAATACACGGACAAGAGACCCAGTACTTC,CASSRIHGQETQYF
14,TRBV27,TRBJ1-2,NA,NA,TGTGCCAGCAGTGGGGCGGACAGCTTGAATGGCTACACCTTC,CASSGADSLNGYTF
15,TRBV4-1,TRBJ1-2,NA,TRBD1,TGCGCCAGCAGCCTTATGCGGCAGGGGGCCTATGGCTACACCTTC,CASSLMRQGAYGYTF
17,TRBV19,TRBJ1-5,NA,NA,TGTGCCAGTAGTATCCCCCTCTGGAGGGCTTACGGTCAGCCCCAGCATTTT,CASSIPLWRAYGQPQHF
13,TRBV30,TRBJ1-5,NA,NA,TGTGCCTGGAGTGACAGCGTCAATCAGCCCCAGCATTTT,CAWSDSVNQPQHF